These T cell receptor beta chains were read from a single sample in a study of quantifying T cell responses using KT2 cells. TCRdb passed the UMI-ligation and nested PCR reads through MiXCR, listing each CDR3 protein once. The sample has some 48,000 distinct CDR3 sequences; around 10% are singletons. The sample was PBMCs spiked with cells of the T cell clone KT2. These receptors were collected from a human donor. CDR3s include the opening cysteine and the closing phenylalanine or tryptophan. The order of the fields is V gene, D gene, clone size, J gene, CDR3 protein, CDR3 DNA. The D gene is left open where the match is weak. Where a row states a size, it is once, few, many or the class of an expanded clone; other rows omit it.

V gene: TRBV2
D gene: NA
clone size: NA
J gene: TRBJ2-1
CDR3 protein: CASRSSESYNEQFF
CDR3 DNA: TGTGCCAGCAGGTCCAGCGAGTCCTACAATGAGCAGTTCTTC

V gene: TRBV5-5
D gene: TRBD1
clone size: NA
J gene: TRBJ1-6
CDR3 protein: CASSLAYSGGSYNSPLHF
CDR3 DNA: TGTGCCAGCAGCTTGGCCTACTCAGGGGGGTCCTATAATTCACCCCTCCACTTT

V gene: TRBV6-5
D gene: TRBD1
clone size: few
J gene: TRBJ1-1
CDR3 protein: CASRHPRTGLNTEAFF
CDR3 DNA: TGTGCCAGCAGGCATCCCCGGACAGGGCTGAACACTGAAGCTTTCTTT

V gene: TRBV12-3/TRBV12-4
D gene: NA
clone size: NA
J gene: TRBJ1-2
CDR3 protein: CASSPWGQGRASYGYTF
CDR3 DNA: TGTGCCAGCAGTCCCTGGGGGCAGGGGAGAGCTAGCTATGGCTACACCTTC

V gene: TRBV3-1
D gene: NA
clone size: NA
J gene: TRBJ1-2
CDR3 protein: CASSPEGTYGYTF
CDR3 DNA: TGTGCCAGCAGCCCCGAGGGAACCTATGGCTACACCTTC

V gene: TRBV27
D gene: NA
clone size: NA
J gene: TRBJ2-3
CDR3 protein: CASSSVFTDTQYF
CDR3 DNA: TGTGCCAGCAGTTCCGTGTTCACAGATACGCAGTATTTT

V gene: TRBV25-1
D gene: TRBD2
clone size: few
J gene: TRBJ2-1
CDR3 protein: CASGLAVYEQFF
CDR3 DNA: TGTGCCAGCGGACTAGCGGTTTATGAGCAGTTCTTC

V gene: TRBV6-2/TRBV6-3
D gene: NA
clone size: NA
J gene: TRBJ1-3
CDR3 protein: CASSYSRRGTGNTIYF
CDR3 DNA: TGTGCCAGCAGTTACTCGAGGCGGGGGACTGGAAACACCATATATTTT

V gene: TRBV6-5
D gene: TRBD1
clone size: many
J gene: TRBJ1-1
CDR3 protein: CASSYDRDTEAFF
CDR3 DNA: TGTGCCAGCAGTTACGACAGGGACACTGAAGCTTTCTTT

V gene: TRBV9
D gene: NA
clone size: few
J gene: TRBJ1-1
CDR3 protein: CASSAWGGRRGITEAFF
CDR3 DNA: TGTGCCAGCAGCGCCTGGGGGGGACGAAGAGGTATCACTGAAGCTTTCTTT

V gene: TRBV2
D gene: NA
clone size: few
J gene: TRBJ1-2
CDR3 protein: CASSEALRSLYGYTF
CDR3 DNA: TGTGCCAGCAGTGAAGCGCTTCGGTCCCTCTATGGCTACACCTTC

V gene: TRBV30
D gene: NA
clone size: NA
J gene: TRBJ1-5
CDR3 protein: CAWSVAWSAGDQPQHF
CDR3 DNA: TGTGCCTGGAGTGTAGCCTGGTCGGCGGGCGATCAGCCCCAGCATTTT

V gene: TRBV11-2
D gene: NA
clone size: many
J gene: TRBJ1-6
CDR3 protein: CASSTGHGRGNSPLHF
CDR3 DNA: TGTGCCAGCAGCACAGGGCACGGGAGGGGGAATTCACCCCTCCACTTT

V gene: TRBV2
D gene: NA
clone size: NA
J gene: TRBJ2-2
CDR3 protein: CASSDWRDGGELFF
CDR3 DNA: TGTGCCAGCAGTGATTGGAGGGATGGCGGGGAGCTGTTTTTT

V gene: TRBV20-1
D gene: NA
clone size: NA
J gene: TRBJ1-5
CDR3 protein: CSASEYKGQPQHF
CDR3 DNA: TGCAGTGCTAGTGAATACAAGGGTCAGCCCCAGCATTTT

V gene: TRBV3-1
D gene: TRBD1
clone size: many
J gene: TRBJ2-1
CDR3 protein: CASSQPGQYEQFF
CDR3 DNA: TGTGCCAGCAGCCAACCGGGACAGTATGAGCAGTTCTTC

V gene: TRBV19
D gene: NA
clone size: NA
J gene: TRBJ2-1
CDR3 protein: CASSMGNEQFF
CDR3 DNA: TGTGCCAGTAGTATGGGTAATGAGCAGTTCTTC

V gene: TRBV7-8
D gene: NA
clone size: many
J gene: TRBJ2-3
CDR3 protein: CASSVEGRTDTQYF
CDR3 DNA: TGTGCCAGCAGCGTCGAGGGACGCACAGATACGCAGTATTTT

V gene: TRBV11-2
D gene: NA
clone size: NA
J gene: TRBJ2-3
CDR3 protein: CASSLVSGPGTDTQYF
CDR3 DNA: TGTGCCAGCAGCTTAGTATCGGGGCCCGGCACAGATACGCAGTATTTT

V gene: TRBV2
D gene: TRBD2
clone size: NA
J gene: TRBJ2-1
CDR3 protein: CASTDPGTSGSRAFF
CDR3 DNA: TGTGCCAGCACTGACCCGGGGACTAGCGGGAGCCGGGCGTTCTTC

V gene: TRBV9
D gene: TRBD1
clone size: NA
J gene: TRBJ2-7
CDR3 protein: CASSAGTGSEQYF
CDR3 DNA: TGTGCCAGCAGCGCCGGGACAGGATCCGAGCAGTACTTC

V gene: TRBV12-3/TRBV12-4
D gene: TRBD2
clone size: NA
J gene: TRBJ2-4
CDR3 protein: CASSFGLAVRIAKNIQYF
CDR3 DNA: TGTGCCAGCAGTTTCGGACTAGCGGTCCGAATAGCCAAAAACATTCAGTACTTC

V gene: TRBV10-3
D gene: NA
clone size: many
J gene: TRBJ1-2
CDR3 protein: CAIRATGTERKGYTF
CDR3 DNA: TGTGCCATCAGGGCAACCGGGACGGAGAGAAAAGGCTACACCTTC

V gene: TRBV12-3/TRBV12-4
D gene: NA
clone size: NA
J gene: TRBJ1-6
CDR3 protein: CASSPGTEPNSPLHF
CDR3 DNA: TGTGCCAGCAGCCCCGGGACGGAGCCTAATTCACCCCTCCACTTT

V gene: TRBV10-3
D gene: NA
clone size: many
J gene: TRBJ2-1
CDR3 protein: CAISESYNEQFF
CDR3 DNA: TGTGCCATCAGTGAGTCGTACAATGAGCAGTTCTTC

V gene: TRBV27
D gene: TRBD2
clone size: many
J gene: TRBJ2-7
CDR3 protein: CASSPLSGRAYYEQYF
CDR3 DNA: TGTGCCAGCAGTCCACTAAGCGGGAGGGCCTACTACGAGCAGTACTTC

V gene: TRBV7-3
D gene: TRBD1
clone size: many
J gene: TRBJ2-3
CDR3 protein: CASSLTGGHGDTQYF
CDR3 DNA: TGTGCCAGCAGCTTGACAGGGGGACACGGGGATACGCAGTATTTT

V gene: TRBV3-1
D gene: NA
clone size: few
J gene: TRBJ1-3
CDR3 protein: CASSQSSSGNTIYF
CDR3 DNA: TGTGCCAGCAGCCAAAGTAGCTCTGGAAACACCATATATTTT

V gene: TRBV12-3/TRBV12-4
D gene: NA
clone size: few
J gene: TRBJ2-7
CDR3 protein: CASSLSGPEQYF
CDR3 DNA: TGTGCCAGCAGTTTATCCGGGCCCGAGCAGTACTTC

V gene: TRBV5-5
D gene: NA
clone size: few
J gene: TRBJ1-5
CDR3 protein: CASSLSRTLNDQPQHF
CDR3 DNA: TGTGCCAGCAGCTTGTCGCGGACCCTCAACGATCAGCCCCAGCATTTT

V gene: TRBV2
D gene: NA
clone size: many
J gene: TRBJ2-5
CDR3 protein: CASSEFQGLETQYF
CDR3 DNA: TGTGCCAGCAGTGAATTCCAGGGCCTGGAGACCCAGTACTTC

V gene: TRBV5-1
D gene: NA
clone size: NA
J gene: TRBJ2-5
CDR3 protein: CASSFNPETQYF
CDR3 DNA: TGCGCCAGCAGCTTTAACCCAGAGACCCAGTACTTC

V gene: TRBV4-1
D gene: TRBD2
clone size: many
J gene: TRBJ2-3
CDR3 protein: CASSQLAGSDTQYF
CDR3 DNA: TGCGCCAGCAGCCAACTAGCGGGATCAGATACGCAGTATTTT

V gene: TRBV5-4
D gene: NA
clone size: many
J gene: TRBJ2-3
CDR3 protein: CASSLSGGRGQYF
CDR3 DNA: TGTGCCAGCAGCTTGTCCGGGGGTCGTGGGCAGTATTTT

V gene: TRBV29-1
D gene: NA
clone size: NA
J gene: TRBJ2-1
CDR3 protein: CSVEDLGSRSLNNEQFF
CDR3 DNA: TGCAGCGTTGAAGATCTGGGGTCGCGGAGCCTAAACAATGAGCAGTTCTTC

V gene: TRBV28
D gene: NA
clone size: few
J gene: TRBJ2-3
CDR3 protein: CASSLGAGTADTQYF
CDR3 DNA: TGTGCCAGCAGTTTAGGGGCAGGGACCGCAGATACGCAGTATTTT

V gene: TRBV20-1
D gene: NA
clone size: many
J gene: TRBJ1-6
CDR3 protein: CSARLGGNSPLHF
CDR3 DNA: TGCAGTGCTAGACTTGGGGGTAATTCACCCCTCCACTTT

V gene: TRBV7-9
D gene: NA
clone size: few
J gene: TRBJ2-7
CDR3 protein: CASSLVGSGTDNEQYF
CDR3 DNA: TGTGCCAGCAGCTTAGTTGGTTCCGGGACCGACAACGAGCAGTACTTC

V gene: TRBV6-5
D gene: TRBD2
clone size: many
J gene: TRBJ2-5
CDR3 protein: CASSYAGGGETQYF
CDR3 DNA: TGTGCCAGCAGTTACGCGGGGGGGGGAGAGACCCAGTACTTC

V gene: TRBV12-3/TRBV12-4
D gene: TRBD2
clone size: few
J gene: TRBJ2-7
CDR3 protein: CASSLGTSVEQYF
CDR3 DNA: TGTGCCAGCAGTTTAGGGACTAGCGTCGAGCAGTACTTC

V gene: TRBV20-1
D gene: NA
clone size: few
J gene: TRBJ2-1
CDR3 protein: CSALGGAIFSYNEQFF
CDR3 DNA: TGCAGTGCTTTAGGGGGGGCCATCTTTTCCTACAATGAGCAGTTCTTC

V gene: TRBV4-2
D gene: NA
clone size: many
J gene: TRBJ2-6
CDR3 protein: CASSQAATGSGANVLTF
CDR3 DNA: TGTGCCAGCAGCCAAGCGGCCACAGGGTCTGGGGCCAACGTCCTGACTTTC

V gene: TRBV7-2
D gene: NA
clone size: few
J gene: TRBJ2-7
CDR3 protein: CASSSTGGSYEQYF
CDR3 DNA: TGTGCCAGCAGCTCTACAGGTGGTAGCTACGAGCAGTACTTC

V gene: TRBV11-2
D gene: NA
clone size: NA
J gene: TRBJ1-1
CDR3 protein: CASSLVGSTEAFF
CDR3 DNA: TGTGCCAGCAGCTTAGTTGGGTCCACTGAAGCTTTCTTT

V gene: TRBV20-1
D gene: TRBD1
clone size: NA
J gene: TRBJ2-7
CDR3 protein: CSASTGNTYEQYF
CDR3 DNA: TGCAGTGCCTCGACAGGGAATACCTACGAGCAGTACTTC

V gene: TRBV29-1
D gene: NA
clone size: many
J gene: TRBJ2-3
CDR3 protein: CSVPIGDTQYF
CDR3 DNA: TGCAGCGTTCCGATTGGAGATACGCAGTATTTT

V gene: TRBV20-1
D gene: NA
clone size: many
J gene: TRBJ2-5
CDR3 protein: CSARDGGRAYQETQYF
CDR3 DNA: TGCAGTGCTAGAGATGGGGGCAGGGCGTACCAAGAGACCCAGTACTTC